This T cell receptor (beta chain) appears in the sequencing data of a study of early T cells in non-severe SARS-CoV-2 infection. Study as a whole: The input, bulk RNA from unsorted whole blood, was sequenced, and chains were unpaired.

On this clonotype itself: Antigen specificity is unknown.

Study-level points and caveats: Matching with VDJdb favored anti-spike CD8 responses (missing private and CD4 specificities).

Each single cDNA molecule received a unique molecular identifier. MiXCR, applied by TCRdb to the 5' RACE reads, yields one record per CDR3 protein. The table includes 70,000 to 75,000 distinct CDR3 sequences, more than 10% detected once. Trimming shortened V by 8 bases and J by 0 bases, and 16 bases separated the two germline ends. The CDR3 spans 15 residues. Germline V CDR1 and CDR2: SEHNR, FQNEAQ (reference sequence). The TCR comes from an adult who was a healthcare worker with PCR-confirmed SARS-CoV-2 infection or an uninfected control (not recorded which). Sequencing input: whole blood. This sequence joins TRBV7-9 and TRBJ1-2; D perhaps matches TRBD1 (5 bases). The CDR3 loop is CASSGDLTANYGYTF. In DNA, the CDR3 is TGTGCCAGCTCCGGGGACCTGACAGCTAACTATGGCTACACCTTC. The full variable domain, completed using reference TRBV7-9 and TRBJ1-2, is DTGVSQNPRHKITKRGQNVTFRCDPISEHNRLYWYRQTLGQGPEFLTYFQNEAQLEKSRLLSDRFSAERPKGSFSTLEIQRTEQGDSAMYLCASSGDLTANYGYTFGSGTRLTVV.